This is a list of T cell receptor beta chains from one sample in a study of T-cell reconstitution after alpha-beta-depleted transplantation in children. TCRdb itself ran the PCR reads through MiXCR, one entry per CDR3 protein. Of 420,000 or so distinct CDR3 sequences detected, roughly 10% appear once; the ten largest clones hold over 4.5%. Sequenced material: PBMCs from the stem cell graft donor, taken from the stem cell graft. These receptors were obtained from a human donor who donated a stem cell graft to a child with acute myeloid leukemia. Both conserved end residues are part of each CDR3. Each record gives: clone size, V gene, D gene, J gene, CDR3 DNA, CDR3 protein. D genes are given only for firm matches. Expanded clones are given a class, and other clones once, few, many or no size at all.

few	TRBV10-3	TRBD1	TRBJ2-5	TGTGCCATCAGTGAAGACGGACAGGGGGTCCAAGAGACCCAGTACTTC	CAISEDGQGVQETQYF
many	TRBV18	NA	TRBJ2-1	TGTGCCAGCTCACCACGATCAGACCAGCTCGGTGAGCAGTTCTTC	CASSPRSDQLGEQFF
few	TRBV3-1	NA	TRBJ2-5	TGTGCCAGCAGCCAAGGATTCCAAGAGACCCAGTACTTC	CASSQGFQETQYF
few	TRBV20-1	NA	TRBJ1-3	TGCAGTGCCCAGGAAAACTCTGGAAACACCATATATTTT	CSAQENSGNTIYF
few	TRBV12-3/TRBV12-4	NA	TRBJ1-1	TGTGCCAGCAGTTACGGGGGGTCGATCACTGAAGCTTTCTTT	CASSYGGSITEAFF
few	TRBV12-3/TRBV12-4	TRBD2	TRBJ2-3	TGTGCCAGCAGGCCCGGGACTAGCGGGGGTTCGCAGTATTTT	CASRPGTSGGSQYF
NA	TRBV12-3/TRBV12-4	TRBD2	TRBJ2-1	TGTGCCAGCAGGCCCCTAGCGGGGGGGGCAGGTGAGCAGTTCTTC	CASRPLAGGAGEQFF
NA	TRBV6-2/TRBV6-3	NA	TRBJ2-1	TGTGCCAGCACCCAACAGGGAGATGGAGGGCAGTTCTTC	CASTQQGDGGQFF
few	TRBV5-1	TRBD2	TRBJ2-1	TGCGCCAGCAGCCCAACGGGACTAGCTCCTTTTGAGCAGTTCTTC	CASSPTGLAPFEQFF
many	TRBV10-3	TRBD1	TRBJ1-5	TGTGCCACCATGACAGGGGAGAGCAATCAGCCCCAGCATTTT	CATMTGESNQPQHF
many	TRBV5-1	TRBD1	TRBJ2-5	TGTGCCAGCTCACTGGGGACAGACCAAGAGACCCAGTACTTC	CASSLGTDQETQYF
NA	TRBV12-3/TRBV12-4	TRBD2	TRBJ2-5	TGTGCCAGCAGTTTCTTGCTAGCGGGAGGGCCAAAGACCCAGTACTTC	CASSFLLAGGPKTQYF
NA	TRBV3-1	NA	TRBJ1-2	TGTGCCAGCAGACCCAAAGGAGGCGGCGGCTACACCTTC	CASRPKGGGGYTF
many	TRBV7-8	NA	TRBJ2-7	TGTGCCAGCAGCTTAGTATTAGGGAGATACGAGCAGTACTTC	CASSLVLGRYEQYF
NA	TRBV7-9	NA	TRBJ2-7	TGTGCCAGCAGCGCCCGGGGTAGCCCATCGGGCTACGAGCAGTACTTC	CASSARGSPSGYEQYF
few	TRBV18	TRBD1	TRBJ2-5	TGTGCCAGCTCACCACGGACAGGGCACCAAGAGACCCAGTACTTC	CASSPRTGHQETQYF
NA	TRBV13	NA	TRBJ2-4	TGTGCCACCTCGGATGTGCTAGCCAAAAACATTCAGTACTTC	CATSDVLAKNIQYF
many	TRBV6-2/TRBV6-3	NA	TRBJ1-2	TGTGCCAGCAGTCCTAGCTACTCCTATGGCTACACCTTC	CASSPSYSYGYTF
few	TRBV7-2	TRBD2	TRBJ2-1	TGTGCCAGCAGCTTTAACGGGGGGATCGATGAGCAGTTCTTC	CASSFNGGIDEQFF
NA	TRBV29-1	NA	TRBJ1-4	TGCAGCGTTGAGGAAGGGCATGTGTTTTTT	CSVEEGHVFF
NA	TRBV5-1	TRBD2	TRBJ2-2	TGCGCCAGCAGCCGGGGGGACCACAACACCGGGGAGCTGTTTTTT	CASSRGDHNTGELFF
few	TRBV11-2	TRBD1	TRBJ2-5	TGTGCCAGCAGCTCGGGACAGGCGGCGACCCAGTACTTC	CASSSGQAATQYF
NA	TRBV5-1	TRBD1	TRBJ2-5	TGCGCCAGCAGCTTTTGGACAGGCGAGACCCAGTACTTC	CASSFWTGETQYF
NA	TRBV7-8	TRBD1	TRBJ1-5	TGTGCCAGCAGCTCAGGCGGGACAGTGGATAGCAATCAGCCCCAGCATTTT	CASSSGGTVDSNQPQHF
NA	TRBV27	TRBD2	TRBJ2-1	TGTGCCAGCTCCTGGAGGGGACTAGCGGGAGGCAATGAGCAGTTCTTC	CASSWRGLAGGNEQFF